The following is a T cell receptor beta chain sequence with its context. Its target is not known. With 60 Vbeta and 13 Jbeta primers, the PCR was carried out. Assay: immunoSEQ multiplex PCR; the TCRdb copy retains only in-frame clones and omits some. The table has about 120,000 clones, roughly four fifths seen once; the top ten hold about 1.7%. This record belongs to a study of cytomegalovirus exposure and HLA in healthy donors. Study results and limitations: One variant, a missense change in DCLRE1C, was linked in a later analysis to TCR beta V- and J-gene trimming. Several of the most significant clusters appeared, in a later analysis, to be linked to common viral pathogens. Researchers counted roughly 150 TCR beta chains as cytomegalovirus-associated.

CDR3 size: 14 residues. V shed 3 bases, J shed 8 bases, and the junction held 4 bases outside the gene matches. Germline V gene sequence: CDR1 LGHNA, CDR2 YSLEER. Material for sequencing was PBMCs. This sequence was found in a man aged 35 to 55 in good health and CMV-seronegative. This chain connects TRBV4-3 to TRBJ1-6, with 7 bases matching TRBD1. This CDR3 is CASSQAGGYSPLHF. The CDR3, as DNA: TGCGCCAGCAGCCAGGCAGGGGGGTATTCACCCCTCCACTTT.